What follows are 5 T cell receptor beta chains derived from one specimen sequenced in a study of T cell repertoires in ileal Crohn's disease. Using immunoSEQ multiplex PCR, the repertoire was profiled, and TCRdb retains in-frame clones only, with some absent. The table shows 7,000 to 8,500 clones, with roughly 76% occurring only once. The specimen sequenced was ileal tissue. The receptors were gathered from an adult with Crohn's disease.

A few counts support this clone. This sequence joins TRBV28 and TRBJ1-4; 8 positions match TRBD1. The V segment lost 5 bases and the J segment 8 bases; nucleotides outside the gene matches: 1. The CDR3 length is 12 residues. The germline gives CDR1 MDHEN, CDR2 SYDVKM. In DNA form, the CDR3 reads TGTGCCAGCAGTACAGGGGGGGAAAAACTGTTTTTT. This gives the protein CASSTGGEKLFF.

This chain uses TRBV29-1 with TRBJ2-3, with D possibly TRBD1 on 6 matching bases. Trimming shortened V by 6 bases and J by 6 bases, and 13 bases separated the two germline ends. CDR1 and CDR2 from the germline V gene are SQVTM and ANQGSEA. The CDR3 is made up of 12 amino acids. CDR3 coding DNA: TGCAGCGTGCCACAGGGTTTGGATACGCAGTATTTT. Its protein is CSVPQGLDTQYF.

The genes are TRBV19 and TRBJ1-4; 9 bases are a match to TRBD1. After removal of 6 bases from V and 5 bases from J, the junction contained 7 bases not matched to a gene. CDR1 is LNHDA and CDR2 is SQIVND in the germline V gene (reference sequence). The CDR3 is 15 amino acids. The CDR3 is CASRWLGQGNEKLFF. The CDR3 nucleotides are TGTGCCAGTAGGTGGTTGGGACAGGGCAATGAAAAACTGTTTTTT.

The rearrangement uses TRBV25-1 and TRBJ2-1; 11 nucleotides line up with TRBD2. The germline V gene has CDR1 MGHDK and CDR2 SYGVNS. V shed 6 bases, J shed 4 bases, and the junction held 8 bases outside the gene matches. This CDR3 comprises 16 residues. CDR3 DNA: TGTGCCAGCAGGGGATTTAGCGGGAGGGAATACAATGAGCAGTTCTTC. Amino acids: CASRGFSGREYNEQFF.

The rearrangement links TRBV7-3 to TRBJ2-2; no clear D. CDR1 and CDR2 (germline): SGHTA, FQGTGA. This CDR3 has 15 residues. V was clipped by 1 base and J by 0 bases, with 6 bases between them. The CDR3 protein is CASSLIEANTGELFF. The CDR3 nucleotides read TGTGCCAGCAGCTTAATAGAAGCGAACACCGGGGAGCTGTTTTTT.